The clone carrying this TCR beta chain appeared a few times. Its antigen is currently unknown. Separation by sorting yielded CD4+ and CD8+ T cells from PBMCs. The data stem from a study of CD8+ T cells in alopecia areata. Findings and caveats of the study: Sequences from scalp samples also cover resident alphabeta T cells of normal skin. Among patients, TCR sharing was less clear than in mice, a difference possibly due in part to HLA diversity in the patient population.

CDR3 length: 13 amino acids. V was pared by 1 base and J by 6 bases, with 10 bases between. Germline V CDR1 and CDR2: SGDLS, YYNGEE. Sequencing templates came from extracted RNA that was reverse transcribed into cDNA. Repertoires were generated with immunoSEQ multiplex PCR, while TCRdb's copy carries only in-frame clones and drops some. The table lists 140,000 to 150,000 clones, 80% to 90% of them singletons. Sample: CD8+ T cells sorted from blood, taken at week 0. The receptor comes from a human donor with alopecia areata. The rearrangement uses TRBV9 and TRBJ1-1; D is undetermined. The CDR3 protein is CASSVRVLPEAFF. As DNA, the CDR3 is TGTGCCAGCAGCGTAAGGGTTTTGCCTGAAGCTTTCTTT. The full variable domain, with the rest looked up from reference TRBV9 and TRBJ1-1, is DSGVTQTPKHLITATGQRVTLRCSPRSGDLSVYWYQQSLDQGLQFLIQYYNGEERAKGNILERFSAQQFPDLHSELNLSSLELGDSALYFCASSVRVLPEAFFGQGTRLTVV.